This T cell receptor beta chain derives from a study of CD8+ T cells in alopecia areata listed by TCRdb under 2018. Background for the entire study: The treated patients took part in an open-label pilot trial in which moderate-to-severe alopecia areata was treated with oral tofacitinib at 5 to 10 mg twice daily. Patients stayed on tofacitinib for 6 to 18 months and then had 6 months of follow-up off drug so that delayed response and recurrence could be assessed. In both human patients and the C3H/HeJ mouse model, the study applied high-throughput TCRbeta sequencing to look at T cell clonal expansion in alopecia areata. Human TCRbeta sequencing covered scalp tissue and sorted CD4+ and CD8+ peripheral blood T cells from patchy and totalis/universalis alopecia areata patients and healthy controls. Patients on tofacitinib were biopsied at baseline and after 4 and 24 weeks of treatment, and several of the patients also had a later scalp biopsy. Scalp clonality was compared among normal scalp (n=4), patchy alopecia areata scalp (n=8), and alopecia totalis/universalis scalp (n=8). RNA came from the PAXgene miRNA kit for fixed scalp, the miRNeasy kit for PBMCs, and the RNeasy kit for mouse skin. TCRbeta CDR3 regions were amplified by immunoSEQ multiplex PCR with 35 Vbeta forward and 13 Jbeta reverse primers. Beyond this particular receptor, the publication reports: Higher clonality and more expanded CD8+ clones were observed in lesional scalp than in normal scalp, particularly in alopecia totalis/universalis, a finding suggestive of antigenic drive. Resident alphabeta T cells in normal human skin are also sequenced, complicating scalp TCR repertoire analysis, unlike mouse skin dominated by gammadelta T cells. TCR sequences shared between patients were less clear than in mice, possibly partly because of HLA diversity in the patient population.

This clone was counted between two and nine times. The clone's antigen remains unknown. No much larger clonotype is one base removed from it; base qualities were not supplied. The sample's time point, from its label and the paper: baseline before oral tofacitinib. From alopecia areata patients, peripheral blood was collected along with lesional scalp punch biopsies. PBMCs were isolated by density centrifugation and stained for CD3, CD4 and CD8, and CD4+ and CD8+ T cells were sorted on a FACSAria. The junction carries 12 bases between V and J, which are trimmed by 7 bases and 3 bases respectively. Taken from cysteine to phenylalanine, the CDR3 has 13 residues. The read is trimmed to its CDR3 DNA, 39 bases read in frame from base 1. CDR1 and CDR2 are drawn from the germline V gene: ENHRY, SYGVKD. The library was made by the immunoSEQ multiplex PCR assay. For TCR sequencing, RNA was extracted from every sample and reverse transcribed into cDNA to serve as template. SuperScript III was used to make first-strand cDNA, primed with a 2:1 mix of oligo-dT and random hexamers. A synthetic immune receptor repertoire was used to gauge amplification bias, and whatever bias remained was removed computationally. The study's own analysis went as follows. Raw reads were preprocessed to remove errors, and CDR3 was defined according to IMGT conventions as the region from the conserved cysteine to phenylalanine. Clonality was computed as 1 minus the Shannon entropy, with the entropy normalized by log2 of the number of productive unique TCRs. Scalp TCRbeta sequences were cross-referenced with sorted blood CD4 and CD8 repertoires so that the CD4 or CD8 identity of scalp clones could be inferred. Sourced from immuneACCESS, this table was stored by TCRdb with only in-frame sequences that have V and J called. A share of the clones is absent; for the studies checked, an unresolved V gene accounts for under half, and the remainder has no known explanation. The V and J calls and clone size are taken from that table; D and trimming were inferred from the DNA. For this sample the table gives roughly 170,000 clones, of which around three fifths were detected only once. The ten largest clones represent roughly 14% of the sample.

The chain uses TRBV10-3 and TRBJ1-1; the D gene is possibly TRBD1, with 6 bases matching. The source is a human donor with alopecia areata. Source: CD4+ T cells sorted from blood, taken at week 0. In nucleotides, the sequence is TGTGCCATCACCGCAACAGGGTACACTGAAGCTTTCTTT. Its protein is CAITATGYTEAFF.